The clone carrying this TCR beta chain has ten or more counts. The antigen remains unidentified. The sample's time point: pre-sensitization, week 0. Treatment in this sample: therapeutic diphenylcyclopropenone sensitization with weekly scalp DPC. Total RNA was extracted from unfractionated whole blood. The sample belongs to a study of human T cells and chemical hapten exposure. TCRdb itself ran the RACE reads through MiXCR, one entry per CDR3 protein. The repertoire holds some 200,000 distinct CDR3 sequences, 25% to 35% seen once, with about 2.7% in the top ten. Findings and limits, study-wide: No shift was seen in TCRs above 1 in 1000 frequency with DPC sensitization.

Germline CDR1 is SGDLS and CDR2 is YYNGEE. This CDR3 contains 11 residues. The V end lost 3 bases, the J end lost 4 bases, and 3 bases lay between the germline ends. This specimen was whole blood, taken in connection with sensitization to the hapten diphenylcyclopropenone (DPC). The chain joins TRBV9 to TRBJ2-3; no firm D call. This TCR was recovered from a woman aged 30 to 39 with alopecia areata. Some clones in this sample may be carry-over from other donors' samples. The CDR3 sequence: CASSGADTQYF. CDR3 sequence (DNA): TGTGCCAGCAGCGGCGCAGATACGCAGTATTTT.